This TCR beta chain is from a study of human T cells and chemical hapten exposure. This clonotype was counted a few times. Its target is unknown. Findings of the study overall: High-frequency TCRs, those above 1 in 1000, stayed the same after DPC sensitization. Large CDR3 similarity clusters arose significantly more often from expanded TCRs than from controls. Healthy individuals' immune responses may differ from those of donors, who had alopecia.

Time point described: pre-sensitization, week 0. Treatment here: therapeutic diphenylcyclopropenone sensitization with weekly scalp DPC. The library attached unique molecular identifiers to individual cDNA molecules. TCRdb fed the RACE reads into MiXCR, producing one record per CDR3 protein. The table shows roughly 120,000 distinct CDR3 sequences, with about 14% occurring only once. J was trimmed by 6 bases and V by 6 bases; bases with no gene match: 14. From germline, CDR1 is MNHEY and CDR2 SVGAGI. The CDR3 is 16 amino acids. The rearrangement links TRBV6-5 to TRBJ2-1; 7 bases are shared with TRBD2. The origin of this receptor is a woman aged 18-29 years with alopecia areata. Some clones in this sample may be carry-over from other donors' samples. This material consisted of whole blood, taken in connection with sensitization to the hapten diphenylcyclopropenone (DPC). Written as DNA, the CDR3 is TGTGCCAGCAGCCCCCGTTTAAGCGGGGTAGGCAATGAGCAGTTCTTC. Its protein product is CASSPRLSGVGNEQFF.